These 29 T cell receptor beta chains were all obtained from the same sample, sequenced in a study of blood T cell repertoires in COVID-19. Only in-frame clones appear in the TCRdb table, and some are missing; sequencing was by immunoSEQ multiplex PCR. The sample lists hundreds of thousands of clones; 80% to 90% were seen once. Sequenced input: peripheral blood. The receptor set was obtained from a woman in her forties or fifties with COVID-19, enrolled during active disease.

The DNA for the CDR3 is TGTGCCAGCAGCTTTCCCGGGACAGGGGGCTATGGCTACACCTTC. This encodes CASSFPGTGGYGYTF. V is TRBV11-2 and J is TRBJ1-2; 11 bases are a match to TRBD1. Germline V gene data show CDR1 as SGHAT and CDR2 as FQNNGV. The CDR3 is made up of 15 amino acids. V lost 3 bases, J lost 4 bases, and 4 bases stayed unmatched.

The chain uses TRBV11-2 and TRBJ2-7; 12 nucleotides align to TRBD2. Germline values: CDR1 SGHAT, CDR2 FQNNGV. J lost 4 bases, V lost 5 bases, and 9 bases had no gene match. CDR3 size: 16 residues. Here the CDR3 reads CASSPHRTSGKYEQYF. CDR3 DNA sequence: TGTGCCAGCAGCCCACATCGGACTAGCGGGAAATACGAGCAGTACTTC.

This clone appeared a single time. This chain links TRBV19 with TRBJ2-1, with 13 bases aligning to TRBD2. Germline CDR1 is LNHDA and CDR2 is SQIVND (reference sequence). The CDR3 consists of 13 residues. J was trimmed by 9 bases and V by 7 bases; bases with no gene match: 3. CDR3 sequence: CASTTSGRFEQFF. The CDR3 nucleotides read TGTGCCAGTACGACTAGCGGGAGGTTTGAGCAGTTCTTC.

The chain uses TRBV9 and TRBJ2-3; 9 bases are shared with TRBD2. The CDR3 totals 16 residues. The germline gives CDR1 SGDLS, CDR2 YYNGEE. The V and J ends lost 0 bases and 4 bases, in that order; junction bases with no gene match: 6. CDR3 nucleotides: TGTGCCAGCAGCGTAGATGCGGGAGGGTTGTCAGATACGCAGTATTTT. It translates to CASSVDAGGLSDTQYF. The full variable domain, completed using reference TRBV9 and TRBJ2-3, is DSGVTQTPKHLITATGQRVTLRCSPRSGDLSVYWYQQSLDQGLQFLIQYYNGEERAKGNILERFSAQQFPDLHSELNLSSLELGDSALYFCASSVDAGGLSDTQYFGPGTRLTVL.

The gene calls are TRBV19 and TRBJ1-1; 9 bases are shared with TRBD1. V shed 3 bases, J shed 5 bases, and the junction held 10 bases outside the gene matches. The CDR3 consists of 16 residues. The V gene's germline CDR1 is LNHDA and CDR2 SQIVND (reference sequence). In DNA, the CDR3 is TGTGCCAGTAGTATCCTCCGGACAGGGGCGCAGACTGAAGCTTTCTTT. Protein product: CASSILRTGAQTEAFF.

A single count supports this clone. The chain couples TRBV11-3 to TRBJ2-4, with D unclear. The germline V gene encodes CDR1 SGHNT and CDR2 YENEEA. Between the trimmed V and J ends, which lost 3 bases and 0 bases, there was a span of 6 bases. The CDR3 is 14 amino acids. In nucleotides, the CDR3 is TGTGCCAGCAGCTTCTCAGTAGCCAAAAACATTCAGTACTTC. Translation gives CASSFSVAKNIQYF.

This chain connects TRBV7-2 to TRBJ2-1; TRBD1 aligns across 11 bases. V trimming: 0 bases; J trimming: 4 bases; junction bases outside the gene matches: 2. The CDR3 spans 16 residues. Looked up from germline, CDR1 is SGHTA and CDR2 is FQGNSA. CDR3 DNA sequence: TGTGCCAGCAGCTTAGCGGGGACAGGGGGTTACAATGAGCAGTTCTTC. It encodes CASSLAGTGGYNEQFF.

The CDR3, as DNA: TGTGCCAGCAGTTACCTCGGGACAGGGTCCTACAATGAGCAGTTCTTC. It encodes CASSYLGTGSYNEQFF. The rearrangement uses TRBV6-2 or TRBV6-3 and TRBJ2-1; 9 nucleotides agree with TRBD1. The CDR3 sequence is 16 residues long. CDR1 is MNHEY, CDR2 SVGEGT, per germline. Unmatched junction bases numbered 3, after V lost 2 bases and J lost 1 base.

The J gene is TRBJ2-5, the V gene TRBV4-1; possible D gene TRBD2, 6 bases. The CDR3 sequence is 15 residues long. Germline CDR1 MGHRA, CDR2 YSYEKL. With 1 base removed from V and 5 bases from J, the gap between germline ends came to 14 bases. CDR3: CASSQVLAHHETQYF. The DNA for the CDR3 is TGCGCCAGCAGCCAAGTTCTAGCGCATCACGAGACCCAGTACTTC.

The rearrangement links TRBV6-5 to TRBJ2-4; D gene uncertain. The germline V gene encodes CDR1 MNHEY and CDR2 SVGAGI. The germline V and J ends were trimmed by 5 bases and 1 base, with 9 bases remaining between them. CDR3 length: 14 residues. CDR3 region: CASSKAAAKNIQYF. The CDR3 DNA sequence: TGTGCCAGCAGTAAGGCAGCGGCCAAAAACATTCAGTACTTC.

The rearrangement uses TRBV5-6 and TRBJ2-7; no firm D call. This CDR3 spans 13 amino acids. Deletions cut 0 bases from V and 3 bases from J, with 7 bases between. Germline loops: CDR1 SGHDT, CDR2 YYEEEE. The chain's CDR3 is CASSLVDIYEQYF. CDR3 nucleotides: TGTGCCAGCAGCTTGGTCGACATCTACGAGCAGTACTTC.

The CDR3 protein is CASSQGTVIRETQYF. CDR3 sequence (DNA): TGCGCCAGCAGCCAAGGGACAGTGATCCGAGAGACCCAGTACTTC. The chain recombines TRBV4-1 with TRBJ2-5; D might be TRBD1 (6 bases). V shed 1 base and J shed 4 bases, with 13 bases lying between them. The CDR3 is made up of 15 amino acids. Germline loops: CDR1 MGHRA, CDR2 YSYEKL.

The V gene is TRBV5-4, the J gene TRBJ2-3; possibly TRBD2 for D (6 bases). Trimming stripped 4 bases from V and 0 bases from J, with 15 bases between. The CDR3 length is 16 residues. CDR1 and CDR2 from the germline V gene are SGHNT and YYREEE (reference sequence). The CDR3 DNA sequence: TGTGCCAGCAGCGTAAGCGGGTCCTCTAGCACAGATACGCAGTATTTT. This encodes CASSVSGSSSTDTQYF.

The J gene is TRBJ2-7, the V gene TRBV4-2; 8 bases line up with TRBD1. Trimming at V came to 2 bases and at J to 3 bases, leaving 3 bases not matched to a gene. The CDR3 consists of 14 residues. Germline V lookup: CDR1 LGHNA, CDR2 YNFKEQ. The CDR3 reads CASSQQGAGYEQYF. CDR3 DNA: TGTGCCAGCAGCCAACAGGGGGCGGGCTACGAGCAGTACTTC.

V and J are TRBV4-3 and TRBJ2-3; weak D call: TRBD2 (5 bases). Germline CDR1 LGHNA, CDR2 YSLEER. The CDR3 has 15 amino acids. The V and J ends lost 1 base and 2 bases respectively, with 10 bases between them. The CDR3 loop is CASSQGGSFTDTQYF. The CDR3 bases are TGCGCCAGCAGCCAAGGCGGGTCTTTCACAGATACGCAGTATTTT.

The genes are TRBV30 and TRBJ1-2; maybe TRBD1 (5 bases). CDR1 is GTSNPN, CDR2 SVGIG, per germline (reference sequence). V dropped 0 bases and J dropped 4 bases, with 12 bases sitting between them. The CDR3 is 14 residues long. This CDR3 is CAWSVRGAIYGYTF. The CDR3 DNA is TGTGCCTGGAGTGTAAGGGGCGCCATCTATGGCTACACCTTC.

This chain uses TRBV6-5 with TRBJ2-3, with 7 bases matching TRBD2. The CDR3 spans 16 residues. Germline assignment: CDR1 MNHEY and CDR2 SVGAGI. Trimming removed 0 bases from V and 6 bases from J; junction bases left unmatched: 9. CDR3 sequence: CASSYSGREGQDTQYF. CDR3 nucleotide sequence: TGTGCCAGCAGTTACTCTGGGAGGGAGGGCCAGGATACGCAGTATTTT.

The chain recombines TRBV19 with TRBJ1-5; TRBD1 is a possible D gene (5 bases). Germline V gene data show CDR1 as LNHDA and CDR2 as SQIVND (reference sequence). The germline V and J ends were trimmed by 5 bases and 0 bases, with 20 bases remaining between them. This CDR3 is 18 amino acids long. The CDR3 region is CASSSKSGQDYSNQPQHF. CDR3 bases: TGTGCCAGTAGTTCGAAATCCGGACAAGATTATAGCAATCAGCCCCAGCATTTT.

V is TRBV9 and J is TRBJ1-3; TRBD1 is a possible D gene (5 bases). The V gene lost 2 bases and the J gene lost 0 bases, with 9 bases spanning the gap. CDR3 length: 15 residues. CDR1 is SGDLS, CDR2 YYNGEE, per germline. CDR3 residues: CASSVTTGSGNTIYF. For the CDR3, the DNA is TGTGCCAGCAGCGTCACAACAGGCTCTGGAAACACCATATATTTT.

This chain joins TRBV9 and TRBJ2-7, with 9 bases lining up with TRBD1. After removal of 7 bases from V and 2 bases from J, the junction contained 7 bases not matched to a gene. The CDR3 contains 14 residues. CDR1 and CDR2 from the germline V gene are SGDLS and YYNGEE. DNA for the CDR3: TGTGCCAGCTCGACAGGGGGGATTGCCTACGAGCAGTACTTC. Translating it yields CASSTGGIAYEQYF.

The chain uses TRBV18 and TRBJ1-2, with D unresolved. This CDR3 comprises 19 residues. Trimming cost V 1 base and J 0 bases, with 21 bases left between them. Per the germline V gene, CDR1 is KGHSH and CDR2 is LQKENI. In DNA form, the CDR3 reads TGTGCCAGCTCACCACTCGGATCTGGACTGACCTTAACTAACTATGGCTACACCTTC. This codes for CASSPLGSGLTLTNYGYTF.

In its sample, this clone was seen once. The gene calls are TRBV28 and TRBJ1-1; tentative D call: TRBD1 (6 bases). The V end was cut by 8 bases, the J end by 2 bases, with 15 bases between. This CDR3 spans 14 amino acids. The germline gives CDR1 MDHEN, CDR2 SYDVKM. As DNA, the CDR3 is TGTGCCAGCCATTTAACACAGGGTAACACTGAAGCTTTCTTT. Translated, it gives CASHLTQGNTEAFF.

V usage is TRBV7-6 and J usage is TRBJ2-3; 7 bases are a match to TRBD2. Germline assignment: CDR1 SGHVS and CDR2 FNYEAQ. J lost 6 bases, V lost 5 bases, and 11 bases had no gene match. The CDR3 spans 15 residues. This CDR3 is CASSLQRDLEDTQYF. Here the CDR3 DNA reads TGTGCCAGCAGCCTACAGCGGGACTTAGAGGATACGCAGTATTTT.

This CDR3 reads CASSLRTGANTDTQYF. The CDR3 nucleotides read TGTGCCAGCAGCCTGAGGACAGGGGCGAACACAGATACGCAGTATTTT. This chain links TRBV14 with TRBJ2-3; 9 bases match TRBD1. CDR1 is SGHDN and CDR2 is FVKESK in the germline V gene. The CDR3 extends over 16 amino acids. J gave up 2 bases and V 4 bases, and 7 bases lay outside the gene matches.

The chain couples TRBV10-3 to TRBJ1-2, with 11 nucleotides matching TRBD1. Trimming cost V 0 bases and J 2 bases; bases outside gene matches: 5. Germline V CDR1 and CDR2: ENHRY, SYGVKD. CDR3 length equals 17 residues. In DNA form, the CDR3 reads TGTGCCATCAGTGAGTCTGGCCGGGACAGGGGGAACTATGGCTACACCTTC. Protein sequence: CAISESGRDRGNYGYTF.

This rearrangement joins TRBV6-5 to TRBJ1-1; D remains ambiguous. This CDR3 has 13 amino acids. The germline CDR1 and CDR2 sequences are MNHEY and SVGAGI. V was shortened by 7 bases and J by 4 bases, with 13 bases between the two germline ends. CDR3 in amino acids: CASTLRVGTEAFF. CDR3 nucleotides: TGTGCCAGCACCCTTCGTGTCGGCACTGAAGCTTTCTTT.

The rearrangement uses TRBV30 and TRBJ1-2, with TRBD1 matching 9 bases. The germline CDR1 and CDR2 sequences are GTSNPN and SVGIG (reference sequence). Germline trimming cut 3 bases from V and 2 bases from J; bases unmatched to any gene: 7. The CDR3 consists of 15 residues. CDR3: CAWSPLGQGNYGYTF. Written as DNA, the CDR3 is TGTGCCTGGAGCCCTCTGGGACAGGGAAACTATGGCTACACCTTC.

CDR3 in DNA: TGCAGCGTCGATCGGGGGGGGAAGAACACTGAAGCTTTCTTT. Amino acid sequence: CSVDRGGKNTEAFF. The rearrangement uses TRBV29-1 and TRBJ1-1; D might be TRBD1 (5 bases). The CDR3 contains 14 residues. CDR1 and CDR2 from the germline V gene are SQVTM and ANQGSEA. V was cut by 6 bases and J by 1 base, with 15 bases left in between.

There are many counts of this clone. This sequence joins TRBV7-8 and TRBJ1-2; D gene ambiguous. The V gene lost 5 bases and the J gene lost 0 bases, with 19 bases spanning the gap. The CDR3 consists of 17 residues. Per germline, CDR1 SGHVS and CDR2 FQNEAQ. The CDR3 DNA reads as TGTGCCAGCAGCCGGCGGGATCGCCCCTCTACTAACTATGGCTACACCTTC. Translation: CASSRRDRPSTNYGYTF.